These 20 T cell receptor beta chains share one sample of origin, sequenced in a study of cytomegalovirus exposure and HLA in healthy donors. Sequenced by immunoSEQ multiplex PCR; TCRdb stores in-frame clones only, minus some. Of around 130,000 clones in the sample, about 88% were seen once. Sequenced material: PBMCs. Receptors originate from a man aged 25-40 years in good health and CMV-seronegative.

In its sample, this clone was seen a few times. The chain combines TRBV6-6 with TRBJ1-5; a weak D match, TRBD1 (5 bases). Germline-derived CDR1 and CDR2 are MNHNY and SVGAGI (reference sequence). This CDR3 is built from 13 residues. Trimming removed 4 bases from V and 4 bases from J, with 8 bases in between. DNA for the CDR3: TGTGCCAGCAGTTCGACAGAAAATCAGCCCCAGCATTTT. Translating it yields CASSSTENQPQHF.

V is TRBV5-1 and J is TRBJ2-5; 10 nucleotides agree with TRBD2. This CDR3 is built from 14 residues. Germline CDR1 and CDR2: SGHRS and YFSETQ. V lost 5 bases to trimming and J lost 4 bases; unmatched junction nucleotides: 5. The CDR3 loop reads CASRKREGIETQYF. CDR3 nucleotides: TGCGCCAGCAGGAAGCGGGAGGGAATAGAGACCCAGTACTTC.

This clone has a single count. Within the sample, other DNA sequences also encode this same CDR3. The chain is built from TRBV11-2 and TRBJ1-2, with D unclear. V dropped 0 bases and J dropped 8 bases, with 10 bases sitting between them. CDR1 and CDR2 (germline): SGHAT, FQNNGV. The CDR3 has 13 residues. CDR3 amino acids: CASSLDRTRGYTF. The CDR3 DNA reads TGTGCCAGCAGCTTAGATCGAACGCGGGGCTACACCTTC. The full variable domain, its missing parts supplied by reference TRBV11-2 and TRBJ1-2, is EAGVAQSPRYKIIEKRQSVAFWCNPISGHATLYWYQQILGQGPKLLIQFQNNGVVDDSQLPKDRFSAERLKGVDSTLKIQPAKLEDSAVYLCASSLDRTRGYTFGSGTRLTVV.

The chain carries TRBV15 and TRBJ2-7; D uncertain. The V end was cut by 1 base, the J end by 5 bases, with 9 bases between. Germline loops: CDR1 LNHNV, CDR2 YYDKDF (reference sequence). This CDR3 spans 13 amino acids. CDR3 DNA: TGTGCCACCAGCAGAGGAACCCGGGACGAGCAGTACTTC. Translation: CATSRGTRDEQYF.

This sequence joins TRBV11-3 and TRBJ2-2; the D gene is possibly TRBD2 (6 bases). The CDR3 has 16 residues. The V gene's germline CDR1 is SGHNT and CDR2 YENEEA. Between the trimmed V and J ends, which lost 10 bases and 2 bases, there was a span of 20 bases. CDR3 protein: CATQSNRDLNTGELFF. The CDR3 nucleotides read TGTGCCACGCAGTCAAACCGGGACTTAAACACCGGGGAGCTGTTTTTT.

The V call is TRBV6-4, the J call TRBJ1-5; D is undetermined. Germline V CDR1 and CDR2: MRHNA, SNTAGT. The length of the CDR3 is 15 residues. V lost 3 bases and J 2 bases, leaving 11 bases between the germline ends. The CDR3 protein is CASSEGPGGNQPQHF. The CDR3, as DNA: TGTGCCAGCAGTGAAGGCCCCGGGGGCAATCAGCCCCAGCATTTT.

The gene calls are TRBV7-9 and TRBJ2-5; D not certain. CDR1 SEHNR and CDR2 FQNEAQ come from the germline V gene (reference sequence). The CDR3 contains 14 residues. Trimming took 0 bases from V and 5 from J, leaving 10 bases between them. CDR3 nucleotide sequence: TGTGCCAGCAGCTTAGCGGGCAGTACCGAGACCCAGTACTTC. Translated: CASSLAGSTETQYF.

This sequence joins TRBV25-1 and TRBJ2-2, with 11 nucleotides matching TRBD1. Germline V lookup: CDR1 MGHDK, CDR2 SYGVNS. The CDR3 covers 15 residues. The ends lost 4 bases at V and 6 bases at J; junction bases unmatched: 4. CDR3 protein: CASSGGQGVSGELFF. The CDR3 nucleotides read TGTGCCAGCAGTGGGGGACAGGGGGTGTCCGGGGAGCTGTTTTTT.

The CDR3 DNA follows: TGCAGCGTTGAACAAGGGGCCGATACGCAGTATTTT. Translated: CSVEQGADTQYF. This chain joins TRBV29-1 and TRBJ2-3; possible D gene TRBD1, 5 bases. V was clipped by 2 bases and J by 6 bases, with 9 bases between them. Germline V CDR1 and CDR2: SQVTM, ANQGSEA. The CDR3 spans 12 residues.

As DNA, the CDR3 is TGCGCCAGCAGCCATACTAGCGGGGGCAATGAGCAGTTCTTC. It yields the protein CASSHTSGGNEQFF. The chain couples TRBV5-1 to TRBJ2-1, with TRBD2 matching over 11 bases. Germline assignment: CDR1 SGHRS and CDR2 YFSETQ. V was clipped by 4 bases and J by 6 bases; unmatched bases: 3. The CDR3 extends over 14 amino acids. Supplemented by reference TRBV5-1 and TRBJ2-1, the full variable domain reads KAGVTQTPRYLIKTRGQQVTLSCSPISGHRSVSWYQQTPGQGLQFLFEYFSETQRNKGNFPGRFSGRQFSNSRSEMNVSTLELGDSALYLCASSHTSGGNEQFFGPGTRLTVL.

This rearrangement joins TRBV2 to TRBJ2-3; 12 nucleotides align to TRBD1. CDR3 size: 15 residues. V shed 5 bases and J 4 bases; nucleotides not matched to a gene: 4. The germline CDR1 and CDR2 sequences are SNHLY and FYNNEI. DNA for the CDR3: TGTGCCAGCAGTTCAGGGACAGGGGGCCCAGATACGCAGTATTTT. This encodes CASSSGTGGPDTQYF.

The V gene is TRBV10-2, the J gene TRBJ2-5, with TRBD2 matching over 7 bases. Germline V gives CDR1 WSHSY, CDR2 SAAADI. The J segment lost 1 base and the V segment lost 3 bases, leaving 5 bases of the junction unmatched. CDR3 size: 15 residues. The CDR3 nucleotides are TGCGCCAGCAGTGAAGGCGGGAGAGGCCAAGAGACCCAGTACTTC. Translating it yields CASSEGGRGQETQYF.

The chain recombines TRBV30 with TRBJ2-3, with 8 bases that match TRBD2. The germline gives CDR1 GTSNPN, CDR2 SVGIG (reference sequence). V was pared by 5 bases and J by 5 bases, with 12 bases of the junction left unmatched. This CDR3 has 15 residues. The CDR3 nucleotides are TGTGCCTGGGCCGCAGGGGAGCGGGGGAGAGATACGCAGTATTTT. Residues: CAWAAGERGRDTQYF.

This rearrangement joins TRBV30 to TRBJ2-3; 15 nucleotides agree with TRBD2. This CDR3 is 16 amino acids long. V trimming: 3 bases; J trimming: 6 bases; junction bases outside the gene matches: 7. Germline values: CDR1 GTSNPN, CDR2 SVGIG (reference sequence). In DNA, the CDR3 is TGTGCCTGGAGCGCCGGACTAGCGGGAGGGACGGATACGCAGTATTTT. Translation: CAWSAGLAGGTDTQYF.

V and J are TRBV29-1 and TRBJ2-3; 9 bases fit TRBD1. Germline CDR1 SQVTM, CDR2 ANQGSEA. V lost 4 bases, J lost 2 bases, and 10 bases stayed unmatched. The CDR3 has 16 amino acids. This chain's CDR3 is CSVVGGDRVTTDTQYF. CDR3 DNA sequence: TGCAGCGTTGTTGGGGGGGACAGGGTAACCACAGATACGCAGTATTTT.

The chain employs TRBV19 and TRBJ1-5; weak D call: TRBD1 (5 bases). The V end lost 5 bases, the J end lost 3 bases, and 17 bases lay between the germline ends. The germline V gene encodes CDR1 LNHDA and CDR2 SQIVND (reference sequence). The CDR3 runs to 16 residues. The CDR3 DNA follows: TGTGCCAGTAGTCCCCAAGGACGGGGGGACAATCAGCCCCAGCATTTT. As protein: CASSPQGRGDNQPQHF.

The J gene is TRBJ2-7, the V gene TRBV6-5; weak D call: TRBD1 (6 bases). The CDR3 loop spans 14 amino acids. Germline-derived CDR1 and CDR2 are MNHEY and SVGAGI. The V end lost 4 bases, the J end lost 2 bases, and 12 bases lay between the germline ends. CDR3 nucleotides: TGTGCCAGCAGTTGGGCTCAGGGGACCTACGAGCAGTACTTC. Translated: CASSWAQGTYEQYF.

V gene TRBV27 combines with J gene TRBJ2-7; tentatively, D is TRBD2 (7 bases). The CDR3 has 17 amino acids. In germline, CDR1 is MNHEY, CDR2 SMNVEV (reference sequence). V was clipped by 6 bases and J by 6 bases, with 27 bases between them. The CDR3 protein is CASSPGNFRGLRIEQYF. The CDR3 DNA reads TGTGCCAGCAGCCCGGGGAATTTCAGGGGACTACGGATCGAGCAGTACTTC.

The J gene is TRBJ2-7, the V gene TRBV7-2; D may be TRBD2 (6 bases). The CDR3 has 13 residues. Germline CDR1 and CDR2: SGHTA and FQGNSA. Trimming cost V 1 base and J 6 bases, with 10 bases left between them. The CDR3 DNA reads TGTGCCAGCAGCTTAGATACGGGGGTCGAGCAGTACTTC. Translating it yields CASSLDTGVEQYF.

The V call is TRBV7-2, the J call TRBJ2-5; a weak D match, TRBD2 (6 bases). Trimming left V 5 bases short and J 6 bases short, with 13 bases between. Germline V gene lookup returns CDR1 SGHTA and CDR2 FQGNSA. The CDR3 sequence is 13 residues long. The CDR3 DNA reads TGTGCCAGCAGCCCCAGGCGGGAACAGACCCAGTACTTC. This sequence encodes CASSPRREQTQYF.